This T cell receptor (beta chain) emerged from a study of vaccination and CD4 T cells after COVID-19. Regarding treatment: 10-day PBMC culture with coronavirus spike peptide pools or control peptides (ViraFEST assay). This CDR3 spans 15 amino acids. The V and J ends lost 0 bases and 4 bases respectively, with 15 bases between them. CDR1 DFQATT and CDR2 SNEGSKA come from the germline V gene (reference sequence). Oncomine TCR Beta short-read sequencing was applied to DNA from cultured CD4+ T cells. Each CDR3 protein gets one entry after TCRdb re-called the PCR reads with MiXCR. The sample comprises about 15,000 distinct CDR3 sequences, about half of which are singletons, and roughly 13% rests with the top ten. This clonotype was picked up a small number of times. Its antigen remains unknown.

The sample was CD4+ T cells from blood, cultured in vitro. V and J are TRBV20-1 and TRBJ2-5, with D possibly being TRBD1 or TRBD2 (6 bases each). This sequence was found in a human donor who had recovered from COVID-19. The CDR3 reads CSARDPRGPGETQYF. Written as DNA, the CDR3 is TGCAGTGCTAGAGATCCCCGGGGGCCAGGAGAGACCCAGTACTTC.